This T cell receptor beta chain stems from a study of long-term antiretroviral therapy in people with HIV. Findings and caveats of the study: ART-treated samples gained diversity yet remained below transplant donor controls. ART adherence was not documented, and neither viral resistance nor therapy changes had any data.

Survey level was the resolution at which the v3.0 immunoSEQ assay ran. The table came from immunoSEQ multiplex PCR; TCRdb's copy has only in-frame clones and leaves some out. In the table there are around 23,000 clones, 82% of which are singletons. As concerns this clone: Its antigen is as yet unknown.

Trimming stripped 3 bases from V and 5 bases from J, with 8 bases between. This CDR3 spans 13 amino acids. Germline values: CDR1 SGHVS, CDR2 FQNEAQ. The material was unsorted PBMCs, obtained 0.3 years after starting antiretroviral therapy. The V gene is TRBV7-8, the J gene TRBJ1-5; D remains unclear. The clonotype was recovered from a man aged 45 to 65 with HIV. CDR3 sequence reads: CASSFAKDQPQHF. The CDR3, as DNA: TGTGCCAGCAGCTTCGCAAAGGATCAGCCCCAGCATTTT.